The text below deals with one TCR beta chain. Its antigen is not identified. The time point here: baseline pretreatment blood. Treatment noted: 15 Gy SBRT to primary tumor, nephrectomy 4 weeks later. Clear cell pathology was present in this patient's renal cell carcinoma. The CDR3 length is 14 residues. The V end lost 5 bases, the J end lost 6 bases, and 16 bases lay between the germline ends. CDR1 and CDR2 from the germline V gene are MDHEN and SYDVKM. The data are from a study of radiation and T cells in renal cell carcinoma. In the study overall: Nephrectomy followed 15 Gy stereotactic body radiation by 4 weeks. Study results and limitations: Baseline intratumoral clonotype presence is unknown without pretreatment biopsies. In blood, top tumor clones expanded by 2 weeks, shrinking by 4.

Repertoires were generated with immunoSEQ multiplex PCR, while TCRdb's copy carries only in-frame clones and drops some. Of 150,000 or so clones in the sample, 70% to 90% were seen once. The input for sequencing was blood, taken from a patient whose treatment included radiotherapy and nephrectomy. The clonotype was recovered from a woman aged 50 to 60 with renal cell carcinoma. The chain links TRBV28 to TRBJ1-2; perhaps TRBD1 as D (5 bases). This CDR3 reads CASSPRDPGNGYTF. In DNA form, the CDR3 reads TGTGCCAGCAGTCCTCGGGACCCAGGAAATGGCTACACCTTC.